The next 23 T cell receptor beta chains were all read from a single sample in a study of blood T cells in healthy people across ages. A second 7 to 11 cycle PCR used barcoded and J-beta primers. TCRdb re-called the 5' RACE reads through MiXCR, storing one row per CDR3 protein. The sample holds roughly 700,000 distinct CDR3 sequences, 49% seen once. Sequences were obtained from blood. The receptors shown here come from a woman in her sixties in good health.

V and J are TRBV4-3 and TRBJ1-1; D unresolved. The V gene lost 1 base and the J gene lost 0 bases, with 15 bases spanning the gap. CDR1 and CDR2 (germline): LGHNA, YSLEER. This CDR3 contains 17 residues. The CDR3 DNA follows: TGCGCCAGCAGCCAAGTTTACGGGAACTCCCTGAACACTGAAGCTTTCTTT. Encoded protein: CASSQVYGNSLNTEAFF.

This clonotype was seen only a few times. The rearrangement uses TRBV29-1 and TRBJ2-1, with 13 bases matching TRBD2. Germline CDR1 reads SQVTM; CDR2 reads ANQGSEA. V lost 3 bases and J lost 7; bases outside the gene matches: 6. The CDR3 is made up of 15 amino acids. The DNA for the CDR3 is TGCAGCGTTGAGGGTACTAGCGGGAGGGAAAATGAGCAGTTCTTC. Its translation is CSVEGTSGRENEQFF.

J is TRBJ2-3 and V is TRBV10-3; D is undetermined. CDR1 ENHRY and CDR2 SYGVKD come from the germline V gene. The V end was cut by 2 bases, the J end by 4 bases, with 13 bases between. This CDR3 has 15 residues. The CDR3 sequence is CAISETVNRPDTQYF. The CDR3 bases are TGTGCCATCAGTGAGACTGTTAACCGCCCAGATACGCAGTATTTT.

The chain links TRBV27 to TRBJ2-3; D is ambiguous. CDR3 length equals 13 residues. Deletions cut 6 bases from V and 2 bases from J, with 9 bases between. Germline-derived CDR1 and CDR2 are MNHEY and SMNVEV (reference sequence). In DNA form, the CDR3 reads TGTGCCAGCAGATTCCGGCACACAGATACGCAGTATTTT. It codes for CASRFRHTDTQYF.

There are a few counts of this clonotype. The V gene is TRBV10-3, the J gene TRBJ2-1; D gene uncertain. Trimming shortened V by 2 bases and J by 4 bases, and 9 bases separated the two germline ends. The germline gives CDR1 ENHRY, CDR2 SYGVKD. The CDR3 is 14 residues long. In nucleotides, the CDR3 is TGTGCCATCAGTGAGGTCGAGGTTTACAATGAGCAGTTCTTC. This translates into CAISEVEVYNEQFF.

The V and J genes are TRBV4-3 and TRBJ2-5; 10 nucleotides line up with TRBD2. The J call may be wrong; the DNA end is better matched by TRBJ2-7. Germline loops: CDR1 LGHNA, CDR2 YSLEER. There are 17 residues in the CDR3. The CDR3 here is CASSRTASTSGTYEQYF. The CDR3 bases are TGCGCCAGCAGCCGCACAGCCTCAACTAGCGGGACCTACGAGCAGTACTTC.

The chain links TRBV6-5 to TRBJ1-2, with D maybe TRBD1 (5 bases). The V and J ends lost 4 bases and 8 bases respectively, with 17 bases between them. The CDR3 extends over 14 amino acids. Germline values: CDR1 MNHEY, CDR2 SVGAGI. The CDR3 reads CASSSGLVGRGYTF. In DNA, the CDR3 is TGTGCCAGCAGTTCAGGTTTGGTGGGGCGCGGCTACACCTTC.

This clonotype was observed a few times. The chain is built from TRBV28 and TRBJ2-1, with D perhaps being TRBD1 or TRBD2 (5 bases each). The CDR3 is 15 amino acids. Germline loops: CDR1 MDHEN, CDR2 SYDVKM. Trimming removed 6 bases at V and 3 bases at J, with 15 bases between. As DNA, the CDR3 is TGTGCCAGCAGACCAGCTCGTGGGGGCTACAATGAGCAGTTCTTC. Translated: CASRPARGGYNEQFF.

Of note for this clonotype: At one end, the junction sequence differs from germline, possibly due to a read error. The CDR3 sequence is CTSSHNSQRSADTQYF. CDR3 DNA: TGTACCAGCAGTCACAATAGCCAGCGGAGCGCAGATACGCAGTATTTT. J is TRBJ2-3 and V is TRBV11-2, with D perhaps matching TRBD2 (5 bases). The CDR3 totals 16 residues. The V gene's germline CDR1 is SGHAT and CDR2 FQNNGV.

CDR3 protein: CASSIGRAHGYTF. In DNA, the CDR3 is TGTGCCAGCAGTATCGGCAGGGCCCATGGCTACACCTTC. This chain links TRBV6-5 with TRBJ1-2; tentative D call: TRBD1 (5 bases). V was shortened by 5 bases and J by 6 bases, with 13 bases between the two germline ends. This CDR3 is built from 13 residues. CDR1 and CDR2 (germline): MNHEY, SVGAGI.

This CDR3 reads CASSFGEPAKNIQYF. The CDR3 DNA follows: TGCGCCAGCAGCTTCGGGGAGCCAGCCAAAAACATTCAGTACTTC. V and J are TRBV5-1 and TRBJ2-4; D might be TRBD2 (5 bases). Germline V gene sequence: CDR1 SGHRS, CDR2 YFSETQ. This CDR3 is built from 15 residues. V was clipped by 2 bases and J by 0 bases, with 9 bases between them.

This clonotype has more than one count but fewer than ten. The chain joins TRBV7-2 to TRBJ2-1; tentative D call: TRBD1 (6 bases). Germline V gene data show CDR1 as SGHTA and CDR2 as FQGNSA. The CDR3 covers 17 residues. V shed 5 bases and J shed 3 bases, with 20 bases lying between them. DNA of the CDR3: TGTGCCAGCAGCCCTATTAACAGGGAGTATTACTACAATGAGCAGTTCTTC. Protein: CASSPINREYYYNEQFF.

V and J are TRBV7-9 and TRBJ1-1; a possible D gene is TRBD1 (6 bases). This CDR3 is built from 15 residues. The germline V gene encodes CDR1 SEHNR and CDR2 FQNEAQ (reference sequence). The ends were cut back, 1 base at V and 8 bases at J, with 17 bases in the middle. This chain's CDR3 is CASSLDPSGAREAFF. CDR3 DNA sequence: TGTGCCAGCAGCTTAGATCCCTCGGGGGCGAGGGAAGCTTTCTTT.

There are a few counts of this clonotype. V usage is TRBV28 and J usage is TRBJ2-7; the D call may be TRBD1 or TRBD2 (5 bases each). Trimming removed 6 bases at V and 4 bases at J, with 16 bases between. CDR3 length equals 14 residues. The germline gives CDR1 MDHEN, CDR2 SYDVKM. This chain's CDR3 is CASRSGPAGYEQYF. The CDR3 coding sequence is TGTGCCAGCAGGTCGGGACCGGCTGGATACGAGCAGTACTTC.

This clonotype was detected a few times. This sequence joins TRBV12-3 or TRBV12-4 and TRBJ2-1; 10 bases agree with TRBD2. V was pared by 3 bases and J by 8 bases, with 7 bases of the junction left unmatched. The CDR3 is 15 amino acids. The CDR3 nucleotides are TGTGCCAGCAGTTTTGGGCTAGCGGGAGACTATGAGCAGTTCTTC. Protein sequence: CASSFGLAGDYEQFF.

CDR3 region: CASSYPPTGAYGYTF. In DNA, the CDR3 is TGTGCCAGCAGTTACCCTCCGACAGGCGCCTATGGCTACACCTTC. This sequence joins TRBV12-3 or TRBV12-4 and TRBJ1-2; tentative D call: TRBD1 (6 bases). V was pared by 4 bases and J by 4 bases, with 16 bases between. The CDR3 runs 15 residues.

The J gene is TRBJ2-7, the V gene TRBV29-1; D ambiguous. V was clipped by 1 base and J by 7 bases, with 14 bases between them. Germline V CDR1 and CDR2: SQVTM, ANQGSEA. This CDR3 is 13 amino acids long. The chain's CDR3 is CSVEVRHSGEQYF. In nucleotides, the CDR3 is TGCAGCGTTGAAGTGAGGCATTCGGGTGAGCAGTACTTC.

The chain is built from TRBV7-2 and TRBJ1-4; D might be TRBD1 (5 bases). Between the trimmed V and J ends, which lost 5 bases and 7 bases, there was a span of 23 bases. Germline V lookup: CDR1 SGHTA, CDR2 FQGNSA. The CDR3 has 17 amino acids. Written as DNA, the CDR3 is TGTGCCAGCAGCGTCGAGGGGAGGGGACGATCCGGTGAAAAACTGTTTTTT. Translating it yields CASSVEGRGRSGEKLFF. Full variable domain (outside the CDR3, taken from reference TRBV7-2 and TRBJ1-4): GAGVSQSPSNKVTEKGKDVELRCDPISGHTALYWYRQSLGQGLEFLIYFQGNSAPDKSGLPSDRFSAERTGGSVSTLTIQRTQQEDSAVYLCASSVEGRGRSGEKLFFGSGTQLSVL.

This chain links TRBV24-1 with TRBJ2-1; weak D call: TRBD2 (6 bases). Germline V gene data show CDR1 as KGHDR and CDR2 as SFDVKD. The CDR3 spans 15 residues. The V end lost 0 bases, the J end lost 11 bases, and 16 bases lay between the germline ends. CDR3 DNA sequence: TGTGCCACCAGTGATTTGCAAGGGTCTGGGAGGCAGCAGTTCTTC. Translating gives CATSDLQGSGRQQFF.

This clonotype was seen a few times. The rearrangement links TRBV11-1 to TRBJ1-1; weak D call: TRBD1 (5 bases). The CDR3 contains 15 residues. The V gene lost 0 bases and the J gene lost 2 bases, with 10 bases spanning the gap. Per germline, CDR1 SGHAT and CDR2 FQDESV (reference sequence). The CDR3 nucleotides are TGTGCCAGCAGCTTAGCCCCAGGGCTCAACACTGAAGCTTTCTTT. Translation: CASSLAPGLNTEAFF.

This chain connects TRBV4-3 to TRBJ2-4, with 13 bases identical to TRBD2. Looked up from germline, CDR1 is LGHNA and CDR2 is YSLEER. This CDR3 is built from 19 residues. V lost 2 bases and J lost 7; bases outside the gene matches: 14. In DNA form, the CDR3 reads TGCGCCAGCAGCCAAAAGGGGTTTGGGACTAGCGGGGCGGGGAACATTCAGTACTTC. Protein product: CASSQKGFGTSGAGNIQYF.

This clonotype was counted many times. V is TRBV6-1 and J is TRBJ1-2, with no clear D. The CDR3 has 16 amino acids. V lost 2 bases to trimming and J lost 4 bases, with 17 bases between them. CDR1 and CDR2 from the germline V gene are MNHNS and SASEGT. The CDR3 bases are TGTGCCAGCAGTGAATTGGGTACGGTCAGGAGCTATGGCTACACCTTC. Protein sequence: CASSELGTVRSYGYTF.

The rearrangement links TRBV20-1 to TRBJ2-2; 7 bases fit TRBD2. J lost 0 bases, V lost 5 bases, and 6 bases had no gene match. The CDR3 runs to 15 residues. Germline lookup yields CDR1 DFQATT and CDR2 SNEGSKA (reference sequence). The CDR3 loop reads CSAARLAPNTGELFF. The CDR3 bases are TGCAGTGCTGCGCGACTAGCACCGAACACCGGGGAGCTGTTTTTT.